The source of this T cell receptor beta chain is a study of T cells in Graves' hyperthyroidism and ophthalmopathy. Overall study findings and caveats: Most thyroid-expanded clonotypes above 0.001 were also found in blood.

This clonotype was picked up a small number of times. The antigen remains unidentified. Amplified TCR beta CDR3 regions derived from RNA transcripts. Researchers ran a first-round RT-PCR on the TCR CDR3 using the HTBI primer set. TCRdb recomputed calls from the multiplex PCR reads with MiXCR, one row per CDR3 protein. Among 600,000 to 700,000 distinct CDR3 sequences, about 45% were seen once, and the ten largest hold about 7.2%. Exclusion followed for patients with uncontrolled infection, other autoimmune disease, pregnancy or lactation. The sequence came from an adult man with Graves' disease, either hyperthyroidism or ophthalmopathy (not recorded which). Sample: peripheral blood or thyroid tissue (not recorded which).

The CDR3 nucleotides are TGTGCCAGCAGCTCCCGGTGGGGCGAATATGGCTACACCTTC. Translated: CASSSRWGEYGYTF. The chain is built from TRBV7-9 and TRBJ1-2, with TRBD1 as a possible D gene (5 bases). Per germline, CDR1 SEHNR and CDR2 FQNEAQ (reference sequence). V shed 4 bases and J shed 5 bases, with 14 bases lying between them. The CDR3 consists of 14 residues.